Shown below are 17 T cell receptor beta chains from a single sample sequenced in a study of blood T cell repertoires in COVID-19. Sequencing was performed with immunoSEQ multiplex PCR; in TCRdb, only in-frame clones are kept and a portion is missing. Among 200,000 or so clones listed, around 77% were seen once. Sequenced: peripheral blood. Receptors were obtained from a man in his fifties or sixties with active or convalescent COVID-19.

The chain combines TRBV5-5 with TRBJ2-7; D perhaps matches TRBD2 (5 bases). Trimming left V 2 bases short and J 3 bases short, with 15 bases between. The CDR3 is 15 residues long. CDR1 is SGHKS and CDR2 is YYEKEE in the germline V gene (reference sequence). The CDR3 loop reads CASSLAAIRNYEQYF. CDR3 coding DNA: TGTGCCAGCAGCTTAGCGGCAATTAGGAACTACGAGCAGTACTTC.

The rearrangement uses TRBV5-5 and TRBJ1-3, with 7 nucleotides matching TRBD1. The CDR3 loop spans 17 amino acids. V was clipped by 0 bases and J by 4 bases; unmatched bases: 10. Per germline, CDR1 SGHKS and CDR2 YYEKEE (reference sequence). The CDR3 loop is CASSLDRGRLLGNTIYF. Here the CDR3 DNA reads TGTGCCAGCAGCTTGGACAGGGGCCGGCTCTTGGGAAACACCATATATTTT. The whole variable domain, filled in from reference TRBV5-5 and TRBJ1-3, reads DAGVTQSPTHLIKTRGQQVTLRCSPISGHKSVSWYQQVLGQGPQFIFQYYEKEERGRGNFPDRFSARQFPNYSSELNVNALLLGDSALYLCASSLDRGRLLGNTIYFGEGSWLTVV.

The CDR3 DNA reads TGTGCCAGCTCACCAATCAATCGGGATCAGGTGTCTCATGGCTACACCTTC. This encodes CASSPINRDQVSHGYTF. The J gene is TRBJ1-2, the V gene TRBV18; D unclear. Trimming removed 2 bases at V and 6 bases at J, with 22 bases between. CDR3 size: 17 residues. The germline gives CDR1 KGHSH, CDR2 LQKENI. The variable domain in full, completed from reference TRBV18 and TRBJ1-2, reads NAGVMQNPRHLVRRRGQEARLRCSPMKGHSHVYWYRQLPEEGLKFMVYLQKENIIDESGMPKERFSAEFPKEGPSILRIQQVVRGDSAAYFCASSPINRDQVSHGYTFGSGTRLTVV.

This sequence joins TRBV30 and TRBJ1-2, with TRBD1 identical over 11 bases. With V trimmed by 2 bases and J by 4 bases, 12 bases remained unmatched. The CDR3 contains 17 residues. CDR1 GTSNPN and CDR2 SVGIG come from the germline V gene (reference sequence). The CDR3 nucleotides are TGTGCCTGGAGTCAAGGGACAGGGGGAACTCCGAGCTATGGCTACACCTTC. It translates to CAWSQGTGGTPSYGYTF.

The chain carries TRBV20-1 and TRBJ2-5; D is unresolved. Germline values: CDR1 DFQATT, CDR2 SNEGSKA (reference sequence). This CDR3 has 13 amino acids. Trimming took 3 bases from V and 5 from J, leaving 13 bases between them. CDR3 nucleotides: TGCAGTGCTAGTCTTAATAGCTGCGAGACCCAGTACTTC. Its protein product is CSASLNSCETQYF.

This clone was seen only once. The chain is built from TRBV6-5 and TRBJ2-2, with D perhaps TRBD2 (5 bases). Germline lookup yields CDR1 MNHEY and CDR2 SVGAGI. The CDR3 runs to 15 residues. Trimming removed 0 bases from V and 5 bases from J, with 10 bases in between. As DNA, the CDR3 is TGTGCCAGCAGTTACTCGAGGGAATCGACCGGGGAGCTGTTTTTT. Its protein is CASSYSRESTGELFF.

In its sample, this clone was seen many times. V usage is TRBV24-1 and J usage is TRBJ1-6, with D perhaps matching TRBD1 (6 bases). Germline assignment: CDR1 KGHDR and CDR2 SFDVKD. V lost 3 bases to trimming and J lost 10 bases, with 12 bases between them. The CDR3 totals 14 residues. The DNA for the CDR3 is TGTGCCACCAGTGATACTTACAGGGACTCACCCCTCCACTTT. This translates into CATSDTYRDSPLHF.

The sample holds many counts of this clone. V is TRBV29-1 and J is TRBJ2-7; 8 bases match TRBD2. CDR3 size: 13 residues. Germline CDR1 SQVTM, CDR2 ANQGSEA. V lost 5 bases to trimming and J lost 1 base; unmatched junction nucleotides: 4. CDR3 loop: CSVRAGESYEQYF. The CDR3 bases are TGCAGCGTTAGAGCGGGAGAGTCCTACGAGCAGTACTTC.

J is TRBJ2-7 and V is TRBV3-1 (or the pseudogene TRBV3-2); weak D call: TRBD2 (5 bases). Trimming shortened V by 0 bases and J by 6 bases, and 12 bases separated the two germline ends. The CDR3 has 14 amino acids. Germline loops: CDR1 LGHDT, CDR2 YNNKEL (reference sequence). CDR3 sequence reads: CASSQDWTLGEQYF. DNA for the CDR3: TGTGCCAGCAGCCAAGATTGGACTCTCGGCGAGCAGTACTTC.

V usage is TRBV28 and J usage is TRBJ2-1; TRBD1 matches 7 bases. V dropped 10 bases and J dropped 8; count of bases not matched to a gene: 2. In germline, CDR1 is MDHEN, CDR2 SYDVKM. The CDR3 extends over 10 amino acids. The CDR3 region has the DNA TGTGCCACCGGACAGGATGAGCAGTTCTTC. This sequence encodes CATGQDEQFF. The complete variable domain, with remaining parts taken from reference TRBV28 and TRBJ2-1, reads DVKVTQSSRYLVKRTGEKVFLECVQDMDHENMFWYRQDPGLGLRLIYFSYDVKMKEKGDIPEGYSVSREKKERFSLILESASTNQTSMYLCATGQDEQFFGPGTRLTVL.

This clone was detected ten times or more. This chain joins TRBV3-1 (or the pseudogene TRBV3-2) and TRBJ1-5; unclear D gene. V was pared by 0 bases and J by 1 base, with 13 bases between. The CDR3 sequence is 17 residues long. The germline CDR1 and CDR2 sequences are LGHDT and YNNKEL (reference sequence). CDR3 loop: CASSQECRGDSNQPQHF. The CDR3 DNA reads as TGTGCCAGCAGCCAAGAGTGTCGGGGAGACAGCAATCAGCCCCAGCATTTT.

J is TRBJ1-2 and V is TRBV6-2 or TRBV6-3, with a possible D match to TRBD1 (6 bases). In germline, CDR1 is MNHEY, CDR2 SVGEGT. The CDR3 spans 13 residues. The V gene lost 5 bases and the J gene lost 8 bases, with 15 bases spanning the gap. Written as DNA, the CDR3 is TGTGCCAGCAGTGGACCAGGGGAAGAAGGCTACACCTTC. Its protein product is CASSGPGEEGYTF.

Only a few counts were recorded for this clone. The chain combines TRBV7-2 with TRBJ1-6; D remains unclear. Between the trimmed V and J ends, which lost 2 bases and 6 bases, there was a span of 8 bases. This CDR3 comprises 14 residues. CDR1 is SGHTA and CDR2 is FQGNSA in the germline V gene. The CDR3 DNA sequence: TGTGCCAGCAGCTTATGGCAGGCTAATTCACCCCTCCACTTT. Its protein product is CASSLWQANSPLHF. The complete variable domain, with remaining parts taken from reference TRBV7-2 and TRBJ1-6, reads GAGVSQSPSNKVTEKGKDVELRCDPISGHTALYWYRQSLGQGLEFLIYFQGNSAPDKSGLPSDRFSAERTGGSVSTLTIQRTQQEDSAVYLCASSLWQANSPLHFGNGTRLTVT.

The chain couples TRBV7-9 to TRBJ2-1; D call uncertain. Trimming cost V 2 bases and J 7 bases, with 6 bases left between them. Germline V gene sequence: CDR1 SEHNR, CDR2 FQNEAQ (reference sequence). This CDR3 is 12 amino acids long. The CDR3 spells CASSLLRNEQFF. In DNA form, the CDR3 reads TGTGCCAGCAGCTTACTGAGGAATGAGCAGTTCTTC.

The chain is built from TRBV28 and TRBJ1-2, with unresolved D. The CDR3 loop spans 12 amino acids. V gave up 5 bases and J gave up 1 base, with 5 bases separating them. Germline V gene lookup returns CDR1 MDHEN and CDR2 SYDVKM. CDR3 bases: TGTGCCAGCAGTCAACTTAACTATGGCTACACCTTC. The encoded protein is CASSQLNYGYTF.

The CDR3 nucleotides read TGTGCCAGCAGTACTGGACTGGGCGGTGAGCAGTTCTTC. Its translation is CASSTGLGGEQFF. The V call is TRBV12-3 or TRBV12-4, the J call TRBJ2-1, with a tentative D call TRBD2 (5 bases). V was shortened by 5 bases and J by 9 bases, with 14 bases between the two germline ends. The CDR3 totals 13 residues.

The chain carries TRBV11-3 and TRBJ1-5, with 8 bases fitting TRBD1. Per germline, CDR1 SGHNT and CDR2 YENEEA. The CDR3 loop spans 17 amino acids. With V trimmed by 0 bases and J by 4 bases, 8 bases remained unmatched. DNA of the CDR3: TGTGCCAGCAGCTTAGACAGGGGGCGCAGGGGGAATCAGCCCCAGCATTTT. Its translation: CASSLDRGRRGNQPQHF.